A single sample is the source of the 7 T cell receptor beta chains below, sequenced in a study of T cell responses to AZD1222 COVID-19 vaccine. Method: immunoSEQ multiplex PCR; TCRdb's copy keeps in-frame clones and lacks some. The sample has 150,000 or so clones; roughly 90% are singletons. This sample comprised peripheral blood, obtained on day 0 of AZD1222 vaccination. These receptors were taken from an adult in good health.

This chain links TRBV6-5 with TRBJ2-7; TRBD1 or TRBD2 may be the D gene (7 bases each). CDR1 and CDR2 (germline): MNHEY, SVGAGI. Trimming shortened V by 6 bases and J by 3 bases, and 15 bases separated the two germline ends. This CDR3 is built from 14 residues. The DNA for the CDR3 is TGTGCCAGCAGAGCGGGACAGCATATCTACGAGCAGTACTTC. Translated, it gives CASRAGQHIYEQYF.

The chain links TRBV19 to TRBJ1-6; tentative D call: TRBD1 (6 bases). Deletions cut 6 bases from V and 6 bases from J, with 18 bases between. The CDR3 consists of 16 residues. Germline values: CDR1 LNHDA, CDR2 SQIVND (reference sequence). Written as DNA, the CDR3 is TGTGCCAGTAGGCTTTACGGGGGCGACCGTAATTCACCCCTCCACTTT. Translation: CASRLYGGDRNSPLHF. The full variable domain, with the rest looked up from reference TRBV19 and TRBJ1-6, is DGGITQSPKYLFRKEGQNVTLSCEQNLNHDAMYWYRQDPGQGLRLIYYSQIVNDFQKGDIAEGYSVSREKKESFPLTVTSAQKNPTAFYLCASRLYGGDRNSPLHFGNGTRLTVT.

V is TRBV24-1 and J is TRBJ1-4; no firm D call. The germline V gene has CDR1 KGHDR and CDR2 SFDVKD. The CDR3 contains 18 residues. V was trimmed by 4 bases and J by 2 bases, leaving 19 bases between them. In DNA, the CDR3 is TGTGCCACCAGTGACCCCCGGGTCGCACTGCCGACTAATGAAAAACTGTTTTTT. Translating gives CATSDPRVALPTNEKLFF.

This chain links TRBV5-8 with TRBJ1-4; TRBD1 agrees at 9 bases. The CDR3 has 17 residues. The ends lost 4 bases at V and 7 bases at J; junction bases unmatched: 14. CDR1 and CDR2 from the germline V gene are SGHTS and YDEGEE. The DNA for the CDR3 is TGTGCCAGCAGCCCCACTGCTGGTACAGGGGGCAGTGAAAAACTGTTTTTT. Amino acid sequence: CASSPTAGTGGSEKLFF.

The J gene is TRBJ1-1, the V gene TRBV27; D unresolved. V was trimmed by 0 bases and J by 1 base, leaving 9 bases between them. Germline CDR1 MNHEY, CDR2 SMNVEV (reference sequence). This CDR3 has 15 amino acids. DNA of the CDR3: TGTGCCAGCAGTTTATCGGCACTACCGAACACTGAAGCTTTCTTT. This translates into CASSLSALPNTEAFF.

The chain joins TRBV5-1 to TRBJ1-3; D possibly corresponds to TRBD1 (6 bases). This CDR3 contains 17 residues. Germline values: CDR1 SGHRS, CDR2 YFSETQ. The V and J ends lost 0 bases and 1 base respectively, with 14 bases between them. The CDR3 loop is CASSLEAGGLSGNTIYF. The CDR3 DNA sequence: TGCGCCAGCAGCTTGGAGGCGGGGGGCCTGTCTGGAAACACCATATATTTT.

The J gene is TRBJ1-2, the V gene TRBV20-1, with unresolved D. The CDR3 has 11 amino acids. In germline, CDR1 is DFQATT, CDR2 SNEGSKA (reference sequence). The V and J ends lost 1 base and 5 bases respectively, with 5 bases between them. The CDR3 protein is CSARVGYGYTF. For the CDR3, the DNA is TGCAGTGCTAGAGTTGGATATGGCTACACCTTC.